This TCR beta chain came from a study of early T cells in non-severe SARS-CoV-2 infection. Trimming shortened V by 4 bases and J by 2 bases, and 15 bases separated the two germline ends. Germline V gene lookup returns CDR1 DFQATT and CDR2 SNEGSKA (reference sequence). The CDR3 loop spans 14 amino acids. TCRdb called the 5' RACE reads again in MiXCR, with one record for every CDR3 protein. The top ten hold 5.1% of the sample, which has about 98,000 distinct CDR3 sequences, around 10% seen once. The source material was whole blood. This TCR derives from an adult who was a healthcare worker with PCR-confirmed SARS-CoV-2 infection or an uninfected control (not recorded which). The V call is TRBV20-1, the J call TRBJ2-7; weak D call: TRBD2 (6 bases). CDR3: CSATTGTYTYEQYF. The CDR3 DNA reads as TGCAGTGCTACCACCGGGACTTATACCTACGAGCAGTACTTC.